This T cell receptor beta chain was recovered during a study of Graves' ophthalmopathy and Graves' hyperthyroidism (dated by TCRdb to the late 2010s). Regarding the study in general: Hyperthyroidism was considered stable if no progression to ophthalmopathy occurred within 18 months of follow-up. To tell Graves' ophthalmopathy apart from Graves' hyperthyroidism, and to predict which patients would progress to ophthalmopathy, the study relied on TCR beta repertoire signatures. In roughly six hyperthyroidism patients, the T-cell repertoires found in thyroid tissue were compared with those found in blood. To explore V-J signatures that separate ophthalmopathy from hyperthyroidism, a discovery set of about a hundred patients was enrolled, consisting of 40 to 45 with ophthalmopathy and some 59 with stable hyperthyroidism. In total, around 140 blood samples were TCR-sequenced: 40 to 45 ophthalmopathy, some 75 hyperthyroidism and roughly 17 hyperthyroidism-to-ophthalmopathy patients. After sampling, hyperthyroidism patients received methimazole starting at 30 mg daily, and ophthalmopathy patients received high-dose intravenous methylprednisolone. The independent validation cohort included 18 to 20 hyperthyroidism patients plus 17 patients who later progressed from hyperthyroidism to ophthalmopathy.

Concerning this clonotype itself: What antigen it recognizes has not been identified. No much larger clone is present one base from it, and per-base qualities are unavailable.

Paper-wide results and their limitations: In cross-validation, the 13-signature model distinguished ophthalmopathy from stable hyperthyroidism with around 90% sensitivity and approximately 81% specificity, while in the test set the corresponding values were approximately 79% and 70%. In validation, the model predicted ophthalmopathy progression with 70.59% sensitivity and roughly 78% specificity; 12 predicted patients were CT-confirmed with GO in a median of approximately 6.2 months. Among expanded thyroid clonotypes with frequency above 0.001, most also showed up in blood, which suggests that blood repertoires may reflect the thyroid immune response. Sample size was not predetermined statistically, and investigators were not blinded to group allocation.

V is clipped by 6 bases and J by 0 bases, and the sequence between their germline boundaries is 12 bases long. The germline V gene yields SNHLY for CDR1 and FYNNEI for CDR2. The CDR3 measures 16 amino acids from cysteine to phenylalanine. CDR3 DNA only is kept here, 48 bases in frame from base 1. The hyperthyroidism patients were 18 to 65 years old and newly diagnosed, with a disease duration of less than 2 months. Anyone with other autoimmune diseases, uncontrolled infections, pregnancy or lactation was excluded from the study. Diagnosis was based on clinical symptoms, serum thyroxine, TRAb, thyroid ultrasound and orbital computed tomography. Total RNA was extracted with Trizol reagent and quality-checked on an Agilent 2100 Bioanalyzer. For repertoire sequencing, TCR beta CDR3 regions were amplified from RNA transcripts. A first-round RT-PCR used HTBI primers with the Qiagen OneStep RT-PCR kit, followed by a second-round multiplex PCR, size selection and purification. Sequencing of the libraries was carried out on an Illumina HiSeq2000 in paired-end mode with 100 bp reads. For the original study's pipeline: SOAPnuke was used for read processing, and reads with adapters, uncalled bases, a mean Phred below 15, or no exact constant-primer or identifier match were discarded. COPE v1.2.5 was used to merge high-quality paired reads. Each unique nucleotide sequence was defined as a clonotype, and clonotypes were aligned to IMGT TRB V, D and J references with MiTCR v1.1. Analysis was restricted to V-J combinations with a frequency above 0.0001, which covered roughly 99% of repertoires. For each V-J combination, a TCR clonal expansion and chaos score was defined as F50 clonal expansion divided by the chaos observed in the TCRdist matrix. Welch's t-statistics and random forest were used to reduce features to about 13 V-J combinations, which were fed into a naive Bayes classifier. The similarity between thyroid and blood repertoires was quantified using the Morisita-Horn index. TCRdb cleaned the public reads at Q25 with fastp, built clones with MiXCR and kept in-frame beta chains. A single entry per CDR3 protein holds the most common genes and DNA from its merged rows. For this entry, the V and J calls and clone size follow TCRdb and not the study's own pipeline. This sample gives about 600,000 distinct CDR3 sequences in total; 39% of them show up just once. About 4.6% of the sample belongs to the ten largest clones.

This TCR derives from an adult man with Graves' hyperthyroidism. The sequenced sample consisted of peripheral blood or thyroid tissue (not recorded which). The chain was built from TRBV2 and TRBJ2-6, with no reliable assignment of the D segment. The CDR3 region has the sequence CASRAGPSSGANVLTF. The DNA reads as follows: TGTGCCAGCAGGGCAGGACCTAGCTCTGGGGCCAACGTCCTGACTTTC.